This T cell receptor (beta chain) was sequenced for a study of blood T cell repertoires in COVID-19. Study-wide context: T cells, B-cell-depleted T cells, or PBMCs supplied cDNA or gDNA.

Per the germline V gene, CDR1 is SGHRS and CDR2 is YFSETQ. The CDR3 runs 14 residues. V shed 2 bases and J shed 4 bases, with 10 bases lying between them. This clone was seen a handful of times. Repertoires were generated with immunoSEQ multiplex PCR, while TCRdb's copy carries only in-frame clones and drops some. The data contain approximately 90,000 clones, approximately 82% of them seen just once; the ten biggest clones take up 0.95% to 1.5%. The TCR comes from an elderly woman with acute or convalescent COVID-19. The rearrangement links TRBV5-1 to TRBJ1-5; D is unresolved. Sequencing used peripheral blood. The DNA of the CDR3 is TGCGCCAGCAGCTTTGGAGATCCTAATCAGCCCCAGCATTTT. Residues: CASSFGDPNQPQHF.